This T cell receptor (beta chain) appears in the sequencing data of a study of T-cell reconstitution after alpha-beta-depleted transplantation in children. The library targeted TCRbeta and was prepared with unique molecular identifiers. Via MiXCR, TCRdb re-called the PCR reads, giving one row per CDR3 protein. The sample includes over 70,000 distinct CDR3 sequences, approximately 12% of them seen just once. The CDR3 loop spans 18 amino acids. Germline lookup yields CDR1 LGHNA and CDR2 YSLEER. J gave up 8 bases and V 0 bases, and 13 bases lay outside the gene matches. In its sample, this clonotype was seen once.

The sequencing here drew on PBMCs from the stem cell graft donor, taken from the stem cell graft. The clonotype originates from a human donor who donated a stem cell graft to a child with inherited bone marrow failure. The V call is TRBV4-3, the J call TRBJ1-6, with 7 bases aligning to TRBD1. For the CDR3, the DNA is TGCGCCAGCAGCCAAGATCTTGGACAGGTCAGGAGTGATTCACCCCTCCACTTT. As protein: CASSQDLGQVRSDSPLHF.